This record concerns one TCR beta chain sequence. Other DNA sequences from this sample encode an identical CDR3 as well. The data were taken from a study of cytotoxic CD8 clonotypes in ibrutinib-treated CLL. This table comes from immunoSEQ multiplex PCR, and its TCRdb copy is limited to in-frame clones, with some not included. The data contain approximately 280,000 clones, more than 70% of them singletons. Sequenced material: PBMCs, taken at disease progression, from a patient treated with ibrutinib. The TCR originated in a human donor with chronic lymphocytic leukemia.

The CDR3 DNA is TGTGCCAGCAGGCAAGGTGGAAACACCATATATTTT. It specifies CASRQGGNTIYF. J is TRBJ1-3 and V is TRBV2; D gene ambiguous. The CDR3 extends over 12 amino acids. The V end was cut by 6 bases, the J end by 3 bases, with 6 bases between. Germline V gives CDR1 SNHLY, CDR2 FYNNEI.